A selection of T cell receptor beta chains follows, all from one sample in a study of OX40 agonist ivuxolimab in advanced cancers. Data came from immunoSEQ multiplex PCR; TCRdb stores just in-frame clones and leaves some out. The repertoire holds fewer than 30,000 clones, with 82% as singletons. The material sequenced was CD4+ or CD8+ T cells sorted from blood, taken in a trial of the OX40 agonist ivuxolimab. Source of these receptors: an adult with an advanced solid tumor such as melanoma, head and neck, liver or kidney cancer. The CDR3 runs from the conserved cysteine through the conserved F or W. The order of the fields is J gene, CDR3 length, D gene, clone size, V gene, CDR3 protein, CDR3 DNA. The D gene is left open where the match is weak. Rows give clone size only sometimes, using once, few, many, or a class for an expanded clone.

J: TRBJ2-7
length: 13
D: TRBD2
size: NA
V: TRBV27
CDR3: CASSLGLAGAKYF
DNA: TGTGCCAGCAGTTTGGGACTAGCGGGAGCGAAGTACTTC

J: TRBJ2-7
length: 14
D: TRBD1
size: NA
V: TRBV4-3
CDR3: CASSQDRQGYEQYF
DNA: TGCGCCAGCAGCCAAGATAGACAGGGCTACGAGCAGTACTTC

J: TRBJ2-7
length: 13
D: TRBD2
size: NA
V: TRBV19
CDR3: CASSPRLAGQQYF
DNA: TGTGCCAGTAGTCCCCGACTAGCTGGGCAGCAGTACTTC

J: TRBJ2-2
length: 19
D: NA
size: NA
V: TRBV5-1
CDR3: CASSLEGPGGVRGTGELFF
DNA: TGCGCCAGCAGCTTGGAAGGCCCAGGCGGGGTGCGAGGCACCGGGGAGCTGTTTTTT

J: TRBJ2-1
length: 9
D: NA
size: NA
V: TRBV3-2
CDR3: CASSQVRFF
DNA: TGTGCCAGCAGCCAAGTTCGGTTCTTC

J: TRBJ1-2
length: 14
D: TRBD1
size: few
V: TRBV7-9
CDR3: CASSLAQGAYGYTF
DNA: TGTGCCAGCAGCCTAGCCCAGGGGGCCTATGGCTACACCTTC

J: TRBJ1-1
length: 15
D: TRBD1
size: NA
V: TRBV2
CDR3: CASSEDRGMNTEAFF
DNA: TGTGCCAGCAGTGAGGACAGGGGTATGAACACTGAAGCTTTCTTT

J: TRBJ2-5
length: 17
D: NA
size: NA
V: TRBV5-6
CDR3: CASSLGVKGGVWETQYF
DNA: TGTGCCAGCAGCTTGGGCGTCAAAGGGGGAGTTTGGGAGACCCAGTACTTC

J: TRBJ2-3
length: 12
D: NA
size: NA
V: TRBV6-5
CDR3: CASSAGVDTQYF
DNA: TGTGCCAGCAGTGCAGGGGTGGATACGCAGTATTTT

J: TRBJ2-1
length: 18
D: TRBD1
size: NA
V: TRBV28
CDR3: CASPPGTGTGAYYNEQFF
DNA: TGTGCCAGCCCCCCCGGAACCGGGACAGGGGCTTACTACAATGAGCAGTTCTTC

J: TRBJ1-4
length: 14
D: NA
size: NA
V: TRBV30
CDR3: CAWSVGRDNEKLFF
DNA: TGTGCCTGGAGTGTGGGGCGAGACAATGAAAAACTGTTTTTT

J: TRBJ2-3
length: 14
D: NA
size: NA
V: TRBV9
CDR3: CASSSSGSGDTQYF
DNA: TGTGCCAGCAGCTCATCCGGGAGTGGAGATACGCAGTATTTT

J: TRBJ1-5
length: 15
D: TRBD1
size: NA
V: TRBV28
CDR3: CASSLGQGYRQPQHF
DNA: TGTGCCAGCAGTTTGGGACAGGGCTACCGTCAGCCCCAGCATTTT

J: TRBJ2-7
length: 12
D: NA
size: few
V: TRBV28
CDR3: CASSTNSYEQYF
DNA: TGTGCCAGCAGTACAAACAGCTACGAGCAGTACTTC

J: TRBJ2-4
length: 17
D: TRBD1
size: NA
V: TRBV7-6
CDR3: CASSLGQGAEAKNIQYF
DNA: TGTGCCAGCAGCTTAGGACAGGGGGCTGAAGCCAAAAACATTCAGTACTTC

J: TRBJ2-5
length: 15
D: TRBD2
size: once
V: TRBV30
CDR3: CAWSVRGRAFETQYF
DNA: TGTGCCTGGAGTGTACGCGGGAGGGCCTTTGAGACCCAGTACTTC

J: TRBJ2-1
length: 13
D: NA
size: NA
V: TRBV10-2
CDR3: CASSNLAVDEQFF
DNA: TGCGCCAGCAGTAACCTAGCTGTCGATGAGCAGTTCTTC

J: TRBJ2-5
length: 12
D: NA
size: NA
V: TRBV27
CDR3: CASSAPGGTQYF
DNA: TGTGCCAGCAGTGCCCCCGGCGGGACCCAGTACTTC

J: TRBJ2-3
length: 10
D: NA
size: NA
V: TRBV20-1
CDR3: CSAFTDTQYF
DNA: TGCAGTGCTTTTACAGATACGCAGTATTTT

J: TRBJ1-1
length: 15
D: TRBD1
size: NA
V: TRBV15
CDR3: CATSPRTGGFTEAFF
DNA: TGTGCCACCAGCCCAAGGACAGGGGGGTTCACTGAAGCTTTCTTT

J: TRBJ2-5
length: 14
D: TRBD2
size: NA
V: TRBV28
CDR3: CASSQVAGPEGQYF
DNA: TGTGCCAGCAGTCAAGTAGCGGGGCCGGAGGGGCAGTACTTC

J: TRBJ2-2
length: 15
D: NA
size: few
V: TRBV6-4
CDR3: CASSDSQTNTGELFF
DNA: TGTGCCAGCAGTGACTCACAAACGAACACCGGGGAGCTGTTTTTT

J: TRBJ2-6
length: 16
D: NA
size: NA
V: TRBV4-3
CDR3: CASSPYPGDGANVLTF
DNA: TGCGCCAGCAGCCCATACCCAGGGGACGGGGCCAACGTCCTGACTTTC

J: TRBJ2-1
length: 17
D: TRBD2
size: NA
V: TRBV30
CDR3: CAWSVLLAGGPYNEQFF
DNA: TGTGCCTGGAGTGTCCTACTAGCGGGGGGCCCCTACAATGAGCAGTTCTTC

J: TRBJ2-3
length: 18
D: TRBD1
size: NA
V: TRBV13
CDR3: CASSQTGGPTYPTDTQYF
DNA: TGTGCCAGCAGCCAAACAGGGGGGCCGACCTACCCCACAGATACGCAGTATTTT